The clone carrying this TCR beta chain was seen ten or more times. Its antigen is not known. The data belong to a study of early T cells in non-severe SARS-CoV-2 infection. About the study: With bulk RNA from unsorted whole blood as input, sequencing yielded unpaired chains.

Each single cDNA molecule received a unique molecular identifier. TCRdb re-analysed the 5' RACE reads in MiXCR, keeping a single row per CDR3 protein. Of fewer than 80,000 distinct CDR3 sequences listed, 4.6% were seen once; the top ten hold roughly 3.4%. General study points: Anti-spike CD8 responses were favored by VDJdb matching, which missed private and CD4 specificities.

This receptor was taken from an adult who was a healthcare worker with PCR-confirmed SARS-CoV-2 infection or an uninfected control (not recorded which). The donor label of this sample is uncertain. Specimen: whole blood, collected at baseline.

The CDR3: CASSSRQGGREKLFF. CDR3 DNA: TGTGCCAGCAGCTCACGACAGGGAGGAAGAGAAAAACTGTTTTTT. The rearrangement links TRBV7-8 to TRBJ1-4; 7 bases map to TRBD1. Germline CDR1 SGHVS, CDR2 FQNEAQ. V gave up 4 bases and J gave up 8 bases; unmatched junction bases: 10. There are 15 residues in the CDR3.